One sample yielded the 8 T cell receptor beta chains listed below, sequenced in a study of T cell responses to AZD1222 COVID-19 vaccine. Repertoires were generated with immunoSEQ multiplex PCR, while TCRdb's copy carries only in-frame clones and drops some. The sample includes fewer than 150,000 clones, approximately 94% of them seen just once. Sequenced material: peripheral blood, taken on day 0 of AZD1222 vaccination. The receptors were gathered from an adult in good health.

The chain employs TRBV5-1 and TRBJ2-3, with 10 bases identical to TRBD2. The ends lost 4 bases at V and 4 bases at J; junction bases unmatched: 6. The CDR3 is 15 amino acids. Germline CDR1 is SGHRS and CDR2 is YFSETQ. CDR3: CASSPGLAFPDTQYF. CDR3 DNA sequence: TGCGCCAGCAGCCCGGGACTAGCGTTCCCAGATACGCAGTATTTT.

The rearrangement links TRBV6-2 or TRBV6-3 to TRBJ1-1; D is unclear. The germline V gene encodes CDR1 MNHEY and CDR2 SVGEGT. Trimming removed 0 bases at V and 4 bases at J, with 12 bases between. CDR3 length: 15 residues. CDR3 sequence reads: CASSYSRRRPTEAFF. In nucleotides, the CDR3 is TGTGCCAGCAGTTACTCGAGAAGGAGGCCCACTGAAGCTTTCTTT.

CDR3 region: CASSPTSGHNEKLFF. As DNA, the CDR3 is TGTGCCAGCAGCCCCACGTCAGGCCACAATGAAAAACTGTTTTTT. This chain uses TRBV11-3 with TRBJ1-4; the D is unclear. With 5 bases removed from V and 5 bases from J, the gap between germline ends came to 15 bases. Looked up from germline, CDR1 is SGHNT and CDR2 is YENEEA. The CDR3 contains 15 residues.

V is TRBV5-6 and J is TRBJ1-1; D is possibly TRBD1 (5 bases). Germline-derived CDR1 and CDR2 are SGHDT and YYEEEE. The V end was cut by 4 bases, the J end by 0 bases, with 13 bases between. This CDR3 has 15 amino acids. The CDR3 sequence is CASSARQSMNTEAFF. CDR3 DNA sequence: TGTGCCAGCAGCGCCCGACAGAGTATGAACACTGAAGCTTTCTTT. Full variable domain (rest looked up from reference TRBV5-6 and TRBJ1-1): DAGVTQSPTHLIKTRGQQVTLRCSPKSGHDTVSWYQQALGQGPQFIFQYYEEEERQRGNFPDRFSGHQFPNYSSELNVNALLLGDSALYLCASSARQSMNTEAFFGQGTRLTVV.

This clone occurred a few times. CDR3 nucleotide sequence: TGTGCCACCAGCCTCGGGGGCACAGATACGCAGTATTTT. It yields the protein CATSLGGTDTQYF. The V and J genes are TRBV24-1 and TRBJ2-3, with a possible D match to TRBD2 (5 bases). CDR3 length: 13 residues. In germline, CDR1 is KGHDR, CDR2 SFDVKD. Trimming pared 7 bases from V and 1 base from J, leaving 8 bases between.

As to this clone: Within the sample, other DNA sequences also encode this same CDR3. This chain uses TRBV2 with TRBJ1-2; D gene unclear. Between the trimmed V and J ends, which lost 4 bases and 4 bases, there was a span of 7 bases. Looked up from germline, CDR1 is SNHLY and CDR2 is FYNNEI. The CDR3 extends over 12 amino acids. The CDR3 nucleotides are TGTGCCAGCAGTGTGGTCAGCTATGGCTACACCTTC. This sequence encodes CASSVVSYGYTF.

V is TRBV4-3 and J is TRBJ1-4; D may be TRBD1 (5 bases). This CDR3 has 15 amino acids. Looked up from germline, CDR1 is LGHNA and CDR2 is YSLEER. V gave up 0 bases and J gave up 7 bases, with 12 bases separating them. The CDR3 DNA reads as TGCGCCAGCAGCCAAGATCGAGGGAGGGGTGAAAAACTGTTTTTT. Its translation is CASSQDRGRGEKLFF.

J is TRBJ1-4 and V is TRBV5-1; 9 nucleotides align to TRBD1. V was clipped by 3 bases and J by 4 bases; unmatched bases: 4. Germline values: CDR1 SGHRS, CDR2 YFSETQ. This CDR3 has 15 residues. CDR3 loop: CASSSTGGFNEKLFF. The CDR3 DNA reads TGCGCCAGCAGCTCGACAGGGGGATTTAATGAAAAACTGTTTTTT.